This T cell receptor (beta chain) is drawn from a study of CD8+CD57+ T cells in acquired aplastic anemia. Whole-study context: DNA recovered from sorted CD4+ and CD8+ cells had a mean of about 3.5 ug.

Sequenced patients had shown CD8+CD57+ cell expansion by flow cytometry. Acquired aplastic anemia of severe grade affected all patients. Trimming cost V 2 bases and J 2 bases; bases outside gene matches: 5. The CDR3 is 16 residues long. CDR1 SGHDT and CDR2 YYEEEE come from the germline V gene. TCR beta VDJ and CDR3 profiling used genomic DNA as template. TCRdb reanalysed the reads using MiXCR and keeps one entry per CDR3 protein. The table has 200,000 to 250,000 distinct CDR3 sequences, about half seen once; the top ten hold just under 20%. In this sample, this clonotype turned up many times. The target antigen is unknown. Study-wide findings and caveats: The number of CD8+ CDR3 sequences shared by patients and controls was approximately 28.

Sequenced: sorted CD4+, CD8+, or CD8+CD57+ T cells (not recorded which) from PBMCs. The TCR comes from a human donor with aplastic anemia. V is TRBV5-6 and J is TRBJ1-5; 9 bases are a match to TRBD1. The CDR3 nucleotides are TGTGCCAGCAGCTTAGGGACAGGGATCGGCAATCAGCCCCAGCATTTT. Translation gives CASSLGTGIGNQPQHF.